This is a list of T cell receptor beta chains from one sample in a study of beta chain features in type 1 diabetes. This table comes from immunoSEQ multiplex PCR, and its TCRdb copy is limited to in-frame clones, with some not included. The sample records 300,000 or so clones, roughly 14% being singletons. Sample: naive CD4+ T cells from blood. The receptor set was obtained from a woman between 18 and 29 years old with type 1 diabetes. CDR3s include the opening cysteine and the closing phenylalanine or tryptophan. A D gene is named only where the DNA matches it firmly. Clone size is shown for a subset of rows, as once, few, many or a class of expanded clone.

TRBD1 TRBJ1-2 - TRBV18 CASSPWDRGLDYGYTF TGTGCCAGCTCACCATGGGACAGGGGGCTTGACTATGGCTACACCTTC
- TRBJ1-1 few TRBV18 CASSRVEGNAEAFF TGTGCCAGCTCCCGGGTCGAGGGAAACGCTGAAGCTTTCTTT
TRBD1 TRBJ1-2 - TRBV19 CASSHSGTVVGYTF TGTGCCAGTAGCCACTCCGGGACAGTCGTAGGCTACACCTTC
TRBD2 TRBJ2-1 - TRBV29-1 CSVAIGLAGVNEQFF TGCAGCGTTGCTATAGGACTAGCGGGAGTTAATGAGCAGTTCTTC
TRBD2 TRBJ2-1 - TRBV7-2 CASSFVPSGAGGPRVQFF TGTGCCAGCAGCTTTGTCCCTTCCGGGGCGGGAGGTCCCCGCGTGCAGTTCTTC
TRBD2 TRBJ2-1 few TRBV7-3 CASSLSTAGGPSNEQFF TGTGCCAGCAGCTTAAGTACGGCGGGAGGGCCAAGCAATGAGCAGTTCTTC
- TRBJ2-3 - TRBV7-2 CASSPRVDTQYF TGTGCCAGCAGCCCCAGGGTGGATACGCAGTATTTT
- TRBJ2-1 few TRBV9 CASSVGTSFNEQFF TGTGCCAGCAGCGTAGGGACATCCTTCAATGAGCAGTTCTTC
TRBD2 TRBJ2-3 - TRBV5-1 CASSSNSGTSTDTQYF TGCGCCAGCAGTTCTAATAGCGGGACAAGCACAGATACGCAGTATTTT
TRBD1 TRBJ2-2 - TRBV7-7 CASSIGTANTGELFF TGTGCCAGCAGCATTGGGACAGCGAACACCGGGGAGCTGTTTTTT
TRBD2 TRBJ2-1 few TRBV18 CASSPLSLAGGPYNEQFF TGTGCCAGCTCACCACTGAGTTTGGCGGGAGGACCCTACAATGAGCAGTTCTTC
- TRBJ1-1 few TRBV5-4 CASSLNGGGGTEAFF TGTGCCAGCAGCTTGAACGGGGGAGGCGGCACTGAAGCTTTCTTT
- TRBJ1-1 - TRBV9 CASSATNMNTEAFF TGTGCCAGCAGCGCCACCAACATGAACACTGAAGCTTTCTTT
TRBD2 TRBJ2-1 - TRBV5-4 CASSLGSGRAYNEQFF TGTGCCAGCAGCTTGGGTTCCGGGAGGGCTTACAATGAGCAGTTCTTC
- TRBJ2-5 few TRBV5-1 CASSLGLETQYF TGCGCCAGCAGCTTGGGGCTCGAGACCCAGTACTTC
TRBD2 TRBJ2-1 - TRBV28 CASSSPTGGYNEQFF TGTGCCAGCAGTTCCCCCACGGGAGGCTACAATGAGCAGTTCTTC
- TRBJ1-2 - TRBV5-4 CASSLALAANYGYTF TGTGCCAGCAGCTTGGCCTTGGCAGCTAACTATGGCTACACCTTC
- TRBJ2-2 - TRBV2 CASRPDSSDTGELFF TGTGCCAGCAGACCGGACAGCTCGGACACCGGGGAGCTGTTTTTT
- TRBJ2-4 - TRBV28 CASSPDSLAKNIQYF TGTGCCAGCAGCCCGGACAGTTTAGCCAAAAACATTCAGTACTTC
- TRBJ2-2 - TRBV30 CAWGPGGELFF TGTGCCTGGGGTCCGGGGGGGGAGCTGTTTTTT
- TRBJ2-5 few TRBV9 CASSVFRDFKETQYF TGTGCCAGCAGCGTATTCCGGGATTTCAAAGAGACCCAGTACTTC
- TRBJ2-7 few TRBV30 CAGGAGSYEQYF TGTGCCGGGGGAGCGGGCTCCTACGAGCAGTACTTC
TRBD2 TRBJ2-7 few TRBV9 CASSPVGLAGVYEQYF TGTGCCAGCAGCCCGGTGGGCCTAGCGGGAGTCTACGAGCAGTACTTC
TRBD1 TRBJ2-7 few TRBV28 CASSPQDRGMPYEQYF TGTGCCAGCAGTCCCCAGGACAGGGGGATGCCCTACGAGCAGTACTTC
- TRBJ2-5 - TRBV5-4 CASSLGPGSPQETQYF TGTGCCAGCAGCTTGGGCCCCGGGAGCCCCCAAGAGACCCAGTACTTC
- TRBJ1-1 few TRBV28 CASRSSGLNTEAFF TGTGCCAGCAGATCTAGCGGATTGAACACTGAAGCTTTCTTT
- TRBJ2-5 - TRBV29-1 CSVDKLQETQYF TGCAGCGTTGACAAACTCCAAGAGACCCAGTACTTC
TRBD1 TRBJ1-5 - TRBV7-9 CASSSDRGINQPQHF TGTGCCAGCAGCTCCGACAGGGGAATCAATCAGCCCCAGCATTTT
- TRBJ1-3 - TRBV4-3 CASSQDWAEEYHGNTIYF TGCGCCAGCAGCCAAGATTGGGCAGAAGAGTACCATGGAAACACCATATATTTT
- TRBJ2-1 - TRBV5-1 CASRFDGEPYNEQFF TGCGCCAGCAGGTTTGACGGGGAACCCTACAATGAGCAGTTCTTC
TRBD1 TRBJ2-3 - TRBV28 CASRLGQGTDTQYF TGTGCCAGCAGACTGGGACAGGGCACAGATACGCAGTATTTT
- TRBJ1-1 - TRBV5-1 CASSPGSGGTEAFF TGCGCCAGCAGCCCCGGGAGCGGGGGCACTGAAGCTTTCTTT
TRBD2 TRBJ2-5 - TRBV30 CAWGTGGHSETQYF TGTGCCTGGGGCACGGGAGGCCACTCTGAGACCCAGTACTTC
TRBD2 TRBJ2-1 - TRBV19 CASSGGLALNEQFF TGTGCCAGTAGTGGGGGACTAGCGCTCAATGAGCAGTTCTTC
TRBD1 TRBJ1-5 few TRBV18 CASSPTGPNQPQHF TGTGCCAGCTCACCGACAGGGCCCAATCAGCCCCAGCATTTT
- TRBJ2-1 few TRBV11-2 CASSHLKRGGFYNEQFF TGTGCCAGCAGCCACCTCAAACGCGGAGGGTTTTACAATGAGCAGTTCTTC
TRBD1 TRBJ1-2 - TRBV28 CASSSDRGTPLRYGYTF TGTGCCAGCAGTTCGGACAGGGGAACCCCGTTACGCTATGGCTACACCTTC
- TRBJ2-1 - TRBV7-2 CASSLVTAYNEQFF TGTGCCAGCAGCTTAGTTACAGCCTACAATGAGCAGTTCTTC
TRBD2 TRBJ2-1 - TRBV7-7 CASSSGLAVFNEQFF TGTGCCAGCAGCTCCGGACTAGCGGTATTCAATGAGCAGTTCTTC
TRBD2 TRBJ2-5 many TRBV30 CAWRWAGGETQYF TGTGCCTGGAGGTGGGCGGGAGGAGAGACCCAGTACTTC
TRBD2 TRBJ2-3 - TRBV9 CASSRPGGGTDTQYF TGTGCCAGCTCGAGGCCGGGAGGGGGCACAGATACGCAGTATTTT
- TRBJ1-1 - TRBV7-2 CASSGPGNTEAFF TGTGCCAGCAGCGGTCCAGGGAACACTGAAGCTTTCTTT
TRBD1 TRBJ1-4 few TRBV7-9 CASTTGQPNEKLFF TGTGCCAGCACCACGGGACAGCCAAATGAAAAACTGTTTTTT
TRBD1 TRBJ2-7 - TRBV18 CASSGGTGLYEQYF TGTGCCAGCTCAGGCGGGACAGGACTCTACGAGCAGTACTTC
TRBD1 TRBJ1-3 few TRBV7-8 CASSLGQGASGNTIYF TGTGCCAGCAGCTTGGGCCAGGGGGCCTCTGGAAACACCATATATTTT
- TRBJ1-2 - TRBV6-5 CASSYTQGNGYTF TGTGCCAGCAGTTACACCCAGGGTAATGGCTACACCTTC
TRBD1 TRBJ1-1 - TRBV29-1 CSVLNRGNSEAFF TGCAGCGTTTTAAACAGGGGGAACTCTGAAGCTTTCTTT